Below, one TCR beta chain is given with its context. These data come from a study of blood T cell repertoires in COVID-19. Background on the study: The study drew acute and convalescent COVID-19 samples from the United States, Italy and Spain.

Original handling: The authors estimated nucleated cell counts from reference gene primer amplification. The protocol was immunoSEQ multiplex PCR, while the TCRdb copy is restricted to in-frame clones and leaves out a portion. V, J and clone size were drawn from that table, and D and trimming were deduced from the DNA. This table has 210,000 or so clones, over 70% appearing once. The CDR3 covers 16 residues. The ends were cut back, 0 bases at V and 4 bases at J, with 16 bases in the middle. CDR1 and CDR2 (germline): MNHEY, SVGAGI. The sequenced material came from peripheral blood. The TCR sequence derives from a man aged 45-60 years with active or convalescent COVID-19. The genes are TRBV6-5 and TRBJ2-7, with D possibly TRBD1 on 6 matching bases. The CDR3 DNA follows: TGTGCCAGCAGTTACTCACGACAGGCCTTGGTTTACGAGCAGTACTTC. It specifies CASSYSRQALVYEQYF.